This is a list of T cell receptor beta chains from one sample in a study of pediatric ulcerative colitis. Assay used: immunoSEQ multiplex PCR; TCRdb lists only in-frame clones, some missing. This sample has approximately 40,000 clones, with 60% to 75% found just once. The material sequenced was gut tissue. Every receptor here comes from a boy between 10 and 17 years old with severe ulcerative colitis. The CDR3 runs from the conserved cysteine through the conserved F or W. D genes are given only for firm matches. The size field is filled for only some rows; it gives once, few, many or a size class.

-,TRBJ2-7,TRBD1,TRBV7-2,14,TGTGCCAGCAGCTCATACAGGGGACCCTACGAGCAGTACTTC,CASSSYRGPYEQYF
-,TRBJ1-5,-,TRBV4-1,15,TGCGCCAGCAGCCGTCTATTAGGGGAAAAGGGGGCCCAGCATTTT,CASSRLLGEKGAQHF
-,TRBJ1-6,-,TRBV15,13,TGTGCCACCAGTACCGGGTCCGCTTCCCCCCTCCACTTT,CATSTGSASPLHF
-,TRBJ2-5,-,TRBV4-1,14,TGCGCCAGCAGCCAAGAGGAGGTGGGGGAGACCCAGTACTTC,CASSQEEVGETQYF
-,TRBJ2-3,TRBD1,TRBV13,14,TGTGCCAGCAGTAGACAGGGAAGTACAGATACGCAGTATTTT,CASSRQGSTDTQYF
few,TRBJ1-4,-,TRBV14,14,TGTGCCAGCAGCCCGACAGTGGCCGGTGAAAAACTGTTTTTT,CASSPTVAGEKLFF
-,TRBJ2-1,-,TRBV11-2,16,TGTGCCAGCAGCTTAGCACTAGCCCTACTCCACAATGAGCAGTTCTTC,CASSLALALLHNEQFF
once,TRBJ2-5,-,TRBV6-1,15,TGTGCCAGCAGTGAAGTGGAGGGGCCCGGAGAGACCCAGTACTTC,CASSEVEGPGETQYF
once,TRBJ1-4,TRBD1,TRBV6-1,17,TGTGCCAGCAGGGAAAGGGGGCGCGGGGCAACTAATGAAAAACTGTTTTTT,CASRERGRGATNEKLFF
-,TRBJ2-5,-,TRBV27,15,TGTGCCAGCAGCGAGGGATACCGGGGTCAAGAGACCCAGTACTTC,CASSEGYRGQETQYF
-,TRBJ2-3,-,TRBV29-1,16,TGCAGCGTTGAAGAGCGCACTACCTCTAGCACAGATACGCAGTATTTT,CSVEERTTSSTDTQYF
-,TRBJ2-1,-,TRBV29-1,13,TGCAGCGTCCGCCCGGCTGGCGTTGATGAGCAGTTCTTC,CSVRPAGVDEQFF
once,TRBJ2-3,-,TRBV19,11,TGTGCCAGTAAGGGGGTGCATACGCAGTATTTT,CASKGVHTQYF
few,TRBJ2-1,-,TRBV18,13,TGTGCCAGCTCACTACTACGGGACAATGAGCAGTTCTTC,CASSLLRDNEQFF
-,TRBJ1-3,TRBD1,TRBV9,17,TGTGCCAGCAGCGTAGGGGATCAGGGGGAAATTGGGAACACCATATATTTT,CASSVGDQGEIGNTIYF
-,TRBJ1-4,-,TRBV11-2,13,TGTGCCAGCAGCGCATCAGTGTCGGAAAAACTGTTTTTT,CASSASVSEKLFF